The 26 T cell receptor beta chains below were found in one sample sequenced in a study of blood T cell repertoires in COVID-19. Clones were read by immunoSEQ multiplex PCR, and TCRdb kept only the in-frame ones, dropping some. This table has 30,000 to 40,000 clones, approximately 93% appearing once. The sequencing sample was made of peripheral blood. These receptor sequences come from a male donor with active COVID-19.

CDR3 DNA sequence: TGTGCCAGCAGCCAAGGGGACAGCGGCTACACCTTC. This encodes CASSQGDSGYTF. This chain joins TRBV3-1 (or the pseudogene TRBV3-2) and TRBJ1-2; 7 bases are shared with TRBD1. The CDR3 sequence is 12 residues long. CDR1 is LGHDT and CDR2 is YNNKEL in the germline V gene (reference sequence). The J segment lost 8 bases and the V segment lost 1 base, leaving 1 base of the junction unmatched.

The CDR3: CASSQDLQRGGSTDTQYF. The CDR3 nucleotides read TGCGCCAGCAGCCAAGATCTGCAACGGGGGGGGAGCACAGATACGCAGTATTTT. The rearrangement uses TRBV4-3 and TRBJ2-3, with TRBD2 matching over 8 bases. The CDR3 has 18 residues. Germline loops: CDR1 LGHNA, CDR2 YSLEER. Trimming cost V 0 bases and J 0 bases; bases outside gene matches: 8.

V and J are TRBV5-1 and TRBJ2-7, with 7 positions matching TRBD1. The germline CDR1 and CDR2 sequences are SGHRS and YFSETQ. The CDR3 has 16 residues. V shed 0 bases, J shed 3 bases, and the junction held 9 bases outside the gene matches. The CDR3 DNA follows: TGCGCCAGCAGCTTGGGGGGACAGCAATACAGCTACGAGCAGTACTTC. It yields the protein CASSLGGQQYSYEQYF.

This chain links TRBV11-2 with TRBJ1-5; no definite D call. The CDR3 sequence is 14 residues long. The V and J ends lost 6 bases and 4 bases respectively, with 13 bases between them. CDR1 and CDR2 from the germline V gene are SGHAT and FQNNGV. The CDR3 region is CASRVNPQNQPQHF. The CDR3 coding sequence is TGTGCCAGCAGGGTCAACCCCCAGAATCAGCCCCAGCATTTT.

CDR3 sequence reads: CASSPVGESNEQFF. CDR3 bases: TGTGCCAGCAGTCCGGTGGGAGAAAGCAATGAGCAGTTCTTC. This sequence joins TRBV6-4 and TRBJ2-1; D is perhaps TRBD2 (5 bases). The germline gives CDR1 MRHNA, CDR2 SNTAGT. V was clipped by 5 bases and J by 6 bases, with 14 bases between them. This CDR3 contains 14 residues.

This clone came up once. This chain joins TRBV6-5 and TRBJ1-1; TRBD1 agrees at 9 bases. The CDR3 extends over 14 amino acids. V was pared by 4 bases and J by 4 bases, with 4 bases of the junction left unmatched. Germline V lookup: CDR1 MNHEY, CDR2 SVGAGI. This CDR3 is CASSLTGGGTEAFF. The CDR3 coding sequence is TGTGCCAGCAGTTTGACAGGGGGAGGCACTGAAGCTTTCTTT.

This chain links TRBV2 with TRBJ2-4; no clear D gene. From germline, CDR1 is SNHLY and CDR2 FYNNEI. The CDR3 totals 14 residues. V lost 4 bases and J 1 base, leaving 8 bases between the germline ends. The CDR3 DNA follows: TGTGCCAGCAGTGGTGGCACGGCCAAAAACATTCAGTACTTC. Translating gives CASSGGTAKNIQYF.

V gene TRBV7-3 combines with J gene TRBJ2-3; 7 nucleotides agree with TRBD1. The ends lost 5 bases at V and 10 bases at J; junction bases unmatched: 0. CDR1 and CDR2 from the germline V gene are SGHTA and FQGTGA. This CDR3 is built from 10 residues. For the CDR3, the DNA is TGTGCCAGCAGCGGACAGGCGCAGTATTTT. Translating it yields CASSGQAQYF.

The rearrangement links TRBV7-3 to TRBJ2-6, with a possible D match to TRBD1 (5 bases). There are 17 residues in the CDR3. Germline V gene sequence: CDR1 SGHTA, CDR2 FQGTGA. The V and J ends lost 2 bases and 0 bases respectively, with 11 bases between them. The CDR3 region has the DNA TGTGCCAGCAGCTTATATTTAAGGGGCTCTGGGGCCAACGTCCTGACTTTC. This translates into CASSLYLRGSGANVLTF.

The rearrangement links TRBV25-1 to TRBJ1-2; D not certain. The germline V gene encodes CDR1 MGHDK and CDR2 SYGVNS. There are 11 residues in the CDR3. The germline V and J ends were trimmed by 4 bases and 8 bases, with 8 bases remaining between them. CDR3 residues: CASSAIEGYTF. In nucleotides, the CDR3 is TGTGCCAGCAGTGCCATAGAGGGCTACACCTTC.

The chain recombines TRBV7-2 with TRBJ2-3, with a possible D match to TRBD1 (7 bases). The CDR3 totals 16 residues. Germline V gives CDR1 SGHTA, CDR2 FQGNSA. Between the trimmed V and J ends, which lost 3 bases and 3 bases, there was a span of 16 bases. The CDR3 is CASSFRPRGATDTQYF. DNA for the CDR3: TGTGCCAGCAGCTTCCGGCCCAGGGGGGCAACAGATACGCAGTATTTT.

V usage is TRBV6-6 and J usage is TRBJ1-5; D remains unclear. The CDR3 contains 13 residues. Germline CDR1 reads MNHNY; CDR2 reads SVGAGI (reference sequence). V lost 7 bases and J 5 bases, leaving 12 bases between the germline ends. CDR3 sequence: CASNPGFDQPQHF. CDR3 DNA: TGTGCCAGCAATCCCGGGTTTGATCAGCCCCAGCATTTT.

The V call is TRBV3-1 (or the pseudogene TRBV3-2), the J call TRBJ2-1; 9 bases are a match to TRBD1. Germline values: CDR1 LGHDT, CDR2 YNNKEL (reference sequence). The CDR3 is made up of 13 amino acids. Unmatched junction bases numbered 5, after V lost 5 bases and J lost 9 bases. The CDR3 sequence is CASSRGQGVEQFF. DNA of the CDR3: TGTGCCAGCAGCAGGGGACAGGGCGTTGAGCAGTTCTTC.

The CDR3 reads CASSVNLGRAGGYTF. The CDR3 DNA reads TGTGCCAGCAGCGTTAACCTAGGACGAGCGGGAGGCTACACCTTC. The V and J genes are TRBV7-8 and TRBJ1-2; D gene unclear. Trimming removed 5 bases at V and 8 bases at J, with 21 bases between. In germline, CDR1 is SGHVS, CDR2 FQNEAQ. There are 15 residues in the CDR3.

CDR3 loop: CSASSSNTEAFF. For the CDR3, the DNA is TGCAGTGCTAGTAGCTCGAACACTGAAGCTTTCTTT. The gene calls are TRBV20-1 and TRBJ1-1; D not certain. The CDR3 spans 12 residues. Germline V CDR1 and CDR2: DFQATT, SNEGSKA (reference sequence). V lost 3 bases and J lost 1, with 6 bases in between.

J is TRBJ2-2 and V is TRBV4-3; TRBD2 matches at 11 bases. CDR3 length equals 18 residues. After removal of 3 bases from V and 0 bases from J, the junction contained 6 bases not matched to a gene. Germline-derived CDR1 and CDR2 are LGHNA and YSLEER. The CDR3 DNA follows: TGCGCCAGCAGCCAGACGGATAGCGGGGGGGCGAACACCGGGGAGCTGTTTTTT. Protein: CASSQTDSGGANTGELFF.

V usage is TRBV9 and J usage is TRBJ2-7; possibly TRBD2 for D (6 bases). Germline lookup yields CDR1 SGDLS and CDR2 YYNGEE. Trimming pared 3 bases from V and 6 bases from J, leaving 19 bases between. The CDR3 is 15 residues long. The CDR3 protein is CASSAASRGFGEQYF. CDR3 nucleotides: TGTGCCAGCAGCGCAGCTAGTCGGGGGTTCGGCGAGCAGTACTTC. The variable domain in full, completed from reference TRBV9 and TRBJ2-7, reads DSGVTQTPKHLITATGQRVTLRCSPRSGDLSVYWYQQSLDQGLQFLIQYYNGEERAKGNILERFSAQQFPDLHSELNLSSLELGDSALYFCASSAASRGFGEQYFGPGTRLTVT.

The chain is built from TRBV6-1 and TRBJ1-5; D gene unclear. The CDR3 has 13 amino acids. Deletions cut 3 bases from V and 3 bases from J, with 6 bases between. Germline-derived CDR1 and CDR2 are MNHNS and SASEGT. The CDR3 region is CASSDLYNQPQHF. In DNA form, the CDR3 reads TGTGCCAGCAGTGACCTTTACAATCAGCCCCAGCATTTT.

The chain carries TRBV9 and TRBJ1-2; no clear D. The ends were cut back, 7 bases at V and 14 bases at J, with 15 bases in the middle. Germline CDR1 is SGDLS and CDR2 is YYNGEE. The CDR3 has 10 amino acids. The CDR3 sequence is CASPGGSKTF. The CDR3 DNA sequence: TGTGCCAGCCCGGGAGGTAGCAAGACCTTC.

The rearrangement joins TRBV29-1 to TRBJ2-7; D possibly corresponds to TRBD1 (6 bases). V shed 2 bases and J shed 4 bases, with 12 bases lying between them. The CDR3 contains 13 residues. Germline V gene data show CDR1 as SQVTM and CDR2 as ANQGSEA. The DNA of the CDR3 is TGCAGCGTTGAACAGGGGAGAGGGTACGAGCAGTACTTC. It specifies CSVEQGRGYEQYF.

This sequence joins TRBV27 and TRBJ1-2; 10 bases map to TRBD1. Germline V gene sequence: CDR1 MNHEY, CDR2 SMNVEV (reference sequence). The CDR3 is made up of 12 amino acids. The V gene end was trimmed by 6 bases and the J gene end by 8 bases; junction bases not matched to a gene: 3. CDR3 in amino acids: CASRTGGRGYTF. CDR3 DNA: TGTGCCAGCAGGACAGGGGGCCGCGGCTACACCTTC.

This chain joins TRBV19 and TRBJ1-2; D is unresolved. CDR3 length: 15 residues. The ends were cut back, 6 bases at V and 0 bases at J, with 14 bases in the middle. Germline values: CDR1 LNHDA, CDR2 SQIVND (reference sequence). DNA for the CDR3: TGTGCCAGTAGGTTACGAGGGCCAGCTAACTATGGCTACACCTTC. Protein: CASRLRGPANYGYTF.

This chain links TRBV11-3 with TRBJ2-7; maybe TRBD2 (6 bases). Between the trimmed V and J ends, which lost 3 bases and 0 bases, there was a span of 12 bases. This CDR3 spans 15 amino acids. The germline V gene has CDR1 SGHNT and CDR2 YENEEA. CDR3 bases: TGTGCCAGCAGCTTCGGGGGTCTGAGCTCCTACGAGCAGTACTTC. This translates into CASSFGGLSSYEQYF.

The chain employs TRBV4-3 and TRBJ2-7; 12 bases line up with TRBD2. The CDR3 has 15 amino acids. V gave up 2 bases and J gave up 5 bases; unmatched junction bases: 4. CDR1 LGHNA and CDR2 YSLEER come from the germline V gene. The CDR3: CASSQLAGGRHEQYF. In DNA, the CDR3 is TGCGCCAGCAGCCAACTAGCGGGGGGGCGCCACGAGCAGTACTTC.

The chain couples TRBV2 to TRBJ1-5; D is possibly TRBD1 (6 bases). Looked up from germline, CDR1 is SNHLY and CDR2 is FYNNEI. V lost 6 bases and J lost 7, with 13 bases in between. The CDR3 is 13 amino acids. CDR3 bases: TGTGCCAGCAGGAGGGCAGGGGCACAGCCCCAGCATTTT. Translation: CASRRAGAQPQHF.

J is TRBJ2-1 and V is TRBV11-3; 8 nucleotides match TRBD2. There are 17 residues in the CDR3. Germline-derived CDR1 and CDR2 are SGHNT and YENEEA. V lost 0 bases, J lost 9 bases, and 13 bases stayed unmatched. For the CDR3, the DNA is TGTGCCAGCAGCTTAGATACCCCTGGGACTAGGCGGACTGAGCAGTTCTTC. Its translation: CASSLDTPGTRRTEQFF.